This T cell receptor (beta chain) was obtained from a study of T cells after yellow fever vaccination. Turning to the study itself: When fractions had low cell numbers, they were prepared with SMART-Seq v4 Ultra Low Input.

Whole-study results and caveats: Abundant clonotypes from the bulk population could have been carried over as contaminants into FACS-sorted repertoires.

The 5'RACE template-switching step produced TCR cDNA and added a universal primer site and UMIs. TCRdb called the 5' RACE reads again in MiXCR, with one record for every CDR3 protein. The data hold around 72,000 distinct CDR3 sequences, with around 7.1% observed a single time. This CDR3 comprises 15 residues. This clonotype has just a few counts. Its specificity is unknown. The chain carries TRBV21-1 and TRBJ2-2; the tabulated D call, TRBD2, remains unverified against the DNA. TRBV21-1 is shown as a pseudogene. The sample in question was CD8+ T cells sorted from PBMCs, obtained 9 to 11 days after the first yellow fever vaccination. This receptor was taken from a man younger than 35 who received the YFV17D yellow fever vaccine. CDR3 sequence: CASSRLAENTGELFF. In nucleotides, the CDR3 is TGTGCCAGCAGCAGACTAGCGGAGAACACCGGGGAGCTGTTTTTT.